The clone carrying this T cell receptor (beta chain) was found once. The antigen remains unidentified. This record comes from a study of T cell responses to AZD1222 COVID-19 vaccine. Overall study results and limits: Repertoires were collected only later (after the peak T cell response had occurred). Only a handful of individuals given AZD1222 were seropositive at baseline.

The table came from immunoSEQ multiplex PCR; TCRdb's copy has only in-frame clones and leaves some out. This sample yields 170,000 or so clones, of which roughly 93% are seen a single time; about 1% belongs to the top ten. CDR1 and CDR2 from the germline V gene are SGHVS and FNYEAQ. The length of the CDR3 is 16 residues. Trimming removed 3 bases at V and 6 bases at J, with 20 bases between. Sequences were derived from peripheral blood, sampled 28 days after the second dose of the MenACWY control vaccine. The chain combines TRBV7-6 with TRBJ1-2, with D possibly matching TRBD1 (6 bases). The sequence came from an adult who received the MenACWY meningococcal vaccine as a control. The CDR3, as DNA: TGTGCCAGCAGCTTCGATAGGGGGGGGACCTCTGATGGCTACACCTTC. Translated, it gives CASSFDRGGTSDGYTF.